The next 5 T cell receptor beta chains were all read from a single sample in a study of blood T cells in healthy people across ages. The use of a sample-barcoded 5' primer and a J-beta primer mix characterized a second PCR of roughly 7 to 12 cycles. TCRdb reprocessed the 5' RACE reads with MiXCR, giving one entry per CDR3 protein. Of 950,000 to 1,200,000 distinct CDR3 sequences listed, 35% to 45% are singletons. Specimen: blood. The receptors shown here come from a man aged 18 to 30 in good health.

The CDR3 DNA reads as TGTGCCAGCAGCCAAGGAACAGTCTCACAGGGGGAAAAACTGTTTTTT. Translation: CASSQGTVSQGEKLFF. The chain recombines TRBV3-1 with TRBJ1-4, with TRBD1 identical over 7 bases. The germline gives CDR1 LGHDT, CDR2 YNNKEL (reference sequence). The CDR3 runs 16 residues. V lost 1 base, J lost 8 bases, and 10 bases stayed unmatched.

The V call is TRBV3-1, the J call TRBJ2-1; D is unresolved. Near its end, the DNA agrees better with TRBJ2-7, so the J call may be wrong. The CDR3 covers 14 residues. CDR1 and CDR2 (germline): LGHDT, YNNKEL (reference sequence). CDR3 in DNA: TGTGCCAGCAGCCATCTCCCCGAGACCAATGAGCAGTACTTC. It translates to CASSHLPETNEQYF.

V and J are TRBV29-1 and TRBJ1-2; TRBD1 matches at 7 bases. The V gene's germline CDR1 is SQVTM and CDR2 ANQGSEA. CDR3 length: 11 residues. The trim removed 8 bases at V and 3 bases at J, leaving 3 bases unmatched. This chain's CDR3 is CSFQGDYGYTF. Written as DNA, the CDR3 is TGCAGCTTTCAGGGGGACTATGGCTACACCTTC.

This sequence joins TRBV6-5 and TRBJ1-5; tentative D call: TRBD1 (5 bases). Germline assignment: CDR1 MNHEY and CDR2 SVGAGI. V was clipped by 10 bases and J by 0 bases, with 19 bases between them. The CDR3 spans 16 residues. The CDR3 sequence is CATGRIKPNSNQPQHF. The CDR3 region has the DNA TGTGCCACGGGACGGATCAAACCAAATAGCAATCAGCCCCAGCATTTT.

CDR3 in DNA: TGCGCCAGCAGCTTGTTGGCAGAAACTAACACTGAAGCTTTCTTT. This encodes CASSLLAETNTEAFF. This rearrangement joins TRBV5-1 to TRBJ1-1; D remains ambiguous. This CDR3 has 15 amino acids. Germline loops: CDR1 SGHRS, CDR2 YFSETQ. The V end was cut by 1 base, the J end by 2 bases, with 12 bases between.